Presented here are 14 T cell receptor beta chains from one specimen sequenced in a study of CD4 T cells in relation to SARS-CoV-2 and coronaviruses (dated by TCRdb to about 2021). These receptors' targets are unknown. CD4+ T cells from unexposed donors were collected before the COVID-19 pandemic (2011-2018). Following 10 days of culture, the EasySep CD4+ T cell isolation kit was used to isolate CD4+ T cells. Library creation used the immunoSEQ multiplex PCR assay. The table comes from immuneACCESS by way of TCRdb, which keeps in-frame sequences with V and J called. Part of the clones is missing from these tables; in studies checked, under half for an unresolved V gene and the rest for unknown reasons. For this sample there are about 29,000 clones; approximately 80% appear just once. Over 15% of the sample comes from the top ten. Sequences were obtained from CD4+ T cells from PBMCs, cultured in vitro. The source of these receptors is a human donor in good health.

This sequence joins TRBV19 and TRBJ2-2; maybe TRBD1 (6 bases). The germline V gene has CDR1 LNHDA and CDR2 SQIVND (reference sequence). The CDR3 length is 13 residues. V dropped 4 bases and J dropped 10 bases, with 13 bases sitting between them. As DNA, the CDR3 is TGTGCCAGTAGTAGGCAGGGGCGTGAGGAGCTGTTTTTT. Translated: CASSRQGREELFF.

In this sample, this clone turned up a few times. J is TRBJ1-1 and V is TRBV10-3, with D maybe TRBD1 (5 bases). Trimming pared 2 bases from V and 3 bases from J, leaving 10 bases between. Germline-derived CDR1 and CDR2 are ENHRY and SYGVKD. The CDR3 has 14 residues. In DNA, the CDR3 is TGTGCCATCAGTGAGGGTCGGGGGGACACTGAAGCTTTCTTT. It yields the protein CAISEGRGDTEAFF.

The gene calls are TRBV7-9 and TRBJ2-1; 8 positions match TRBD2. Germline V gene sequence: CDR1 SEHNR, CDR2 FQNEAQ (reference sequence). V lost 7 bases and J lost 6; bases outside the gene matches: 11. This CDR3 has 15 residues. CDR3 loop: CASTGTRGVSNEQFF. The CDR3 nucleotides are TGTGCCAGCACCGGGACTAGGGGCGTAAGCAATGAGCAGTTCTTC. The variable domain in full, with the rest retrieved from reference TRBV7-9 and TRBJ2-1, is DTGVSQNPRHKITKRGQNVTFRCDPISEHNRLYWYRQTLGQGPEFLTYFQNEAQLEKSRLLSDRFSAERPKGSFSTLEIQRTEQGDSAMYLCASTGTRGVSNEQFFGPGTRLTVL.

This chain joins TRBV7-9 and TRBJ2-3; TRBD1 aligns across 9 bases. This CDR3 contains 14 residues. CDR1 and CDR2 (germline): SEHNR, FQNEAQ (reference sequence). With V trimmed by 5 bases and J by 1 base, 1 base remained unmatched. The CDR3 loop is CASSRTGGTDTQYF. The CDR3 DNA is TGTGCCAGCAGCCGGACAGGGGGCACAGATACGCAGTATTTT.

This clone has only a few counts. This chain joins TRBV6-5 and TRBJ2-6; D gene ambiguous. The V gene's germline CDR1 is MNHEY and CDR2 SVGAGI. CDR3 size: 14 residues. Trimming took off 7 bases at V and 0 bases at J, with 7 bases between the two ends. CDR3: CASNMGSGANVLTF. The CDR3 DNA reads as TGTGCCAGCAACATGGGCTCTGGGGCCAACGTCCTGACTTTC.

This chain connects TRBV5-6 to TRBJ1-2; tentative D call: TRBD1 (6 bases). Germline-derived CDR1 and CDR2 are SGHDT and YYEEEE. This CDR3 region has 14 residues. V shed 4 bases and J shed 8 bases, with 18 bases lying between them. The CDR3 reads CASSTRDTPVGYTF. The CDR3 DNA reads TGTGCCAGCAGCACCCGGGACACCCCCGTCGGCTACACCTTC.

This chain joins TRBV5-1 and TRBJ1-1; D is unclear. The CDR3 consists of 16 residues. Germline values: CDR1 SGHRS, CDR2 YFSETQ. The V gene lost 5 bases and the J gene lost 4 bases, with 21 bases spanning the gap. The CDR3 spells CASSLDISGFGTEAFF. The CDR3 DNA reads as TGCGCCAGCAGTCTAGACATCTCTGGATTCGGCACTGAAGCTTTCTTT. The whole variable domain, remainder taken from reference TRBV5-1 and TRBJ1-1, is KAGVTQTPRYLIKTRGQQVTLSCSPISGHRSVSWYQQTPGQGLQFLFEYFSETQRNKGNFPGRFSGRQFSNSRSEMNVSTLELGDSALYLCASSLDISGFGTEAFFGQGTRLTVV.

J is TRBJ2-3 and V is TRBV18; 7 positions match TRBD2. The V and J ends lost 3 bases and 9 bases, in that order; junction bases with no gene match: 9. This CDR3 contains 14 residues. Germline CDR1 and CDR2: KGHSH and LQKENI. CDR3 region: CASSPSGSARTQYF. The CDR3 DNA reads as TGTGCCAGCTCACCTAGCGGGTCCGCCCGGACGCAGTATTTT.

This clone showed up just once. V and J are TRBV21-1 and TRBJ2-7; the table's D call, TRBD1, was not checked against the DNA. TRBV21-1 is given as a pseudogene. The CDR3 spans 13 residues. The CDR3 sequence is CASSKSHAWQQYF. CDR3 nucleotides: TGTGCCAGCAGCAAATCACACGCCTGGCAGCAGTACTTC.

The chain has TRBV3-1 (or the pseudogene TRBV3-2) and TRBJ1-2, with D possibly being TRBD1 (5 bases). Germline loops: CDR1 LGHDT, CDR2 YNNKEL (reference sequence). Trimming shortened V by 6 bases and J by 4 bases, and 12 bases separated the two germline ends. The CDR3 sequence is 13 residues long. The CDR3 loop reads CASRPRGGYGYTF. The CDR3, as DNA: TGTGCCAGCAGGCCGCGGGGCGGCTATGGCTACACCTTC.

The chain combines TRBV9 with TRBJ2-3, with unresolved D. V was cut by 0 bases and J by 1 base, with 9 bases left in between. CDR1 SGDLS and CDR2 YYNGEE come from the germline V gene. The CDR3 totals 15 residues. The DNA of the CDR3 is TGTGCCAGCAGCGTAGTCTTGGAAGGCACAGATACGCAGTATTTT. It translates to CASSVVLEGTDTQYF.

The chain links TRBV10-2 to TRBJ1-5; D is ambiguous. CDR1 is WSHSY, CDR2 SAAADI, per germline. The CDR3 length is 14 residues. The V gene lost 6 bases and the J gene lost 9 bases, with 18 bases spanning the gap. CDR3 sequence (DNA): TGCGCCAGCAGGGGCAACCTGACGCGGGGGCCCCAGCATTTT. It yields the protein CASRGNLTRGPQHF.

The chain uses TRBV12-3 or TRBV12-4 and TRBJ1-2; 8 bases agree with TRBD1. The CDR3 contains 13 residues. The V gene end was trimmed by 6 bases and the J gene end by 4 bases; junction bases not matched to a gene: 4. CDR3 sequence reads: CASRPQGGYGYTF. The CDR3, as DNA: TGTGCCAGCAGACCACAGGGGGGCTATGGCTACACCTTC.

The chain employs TRBV9 and TRBJ1-3; D is ambiguous. The CDR3 totals 14 residues. CDR1 SGDLS and CDR2 YYNGEE come from the germline V gene. Trimming removed 0 bases at V and 3 bases at J, with 7 bases between. The CDR3 here is CASSVDSIGNTIYF. CDR3 DNA sequence: TGTGCCAGCAGCGTAGACAGTATTGGAAACACCATATATTTT.